This T cell receptor beta chain is drawn from a study of T cells in women clearing cervical HPV infection. Method: immunoSEQ multiplex PCR; TCRdb's copy keeps in-frame clones and lacks some. Found here are about 40,000 clones; the top ten clones hold less than 7%. The sample taken for sequencing was blood buffy coat. This clonotype was obtained from a woman aged 18 to 75 with a cervical HPV16 infection that either progressed to CIN3+ or cleared (not recorded which).

The CDR3 loop is CSVVPRTSGRGDTQYF. CDR3 bases read: TGCAGCGTTGTCCCTAGGACTAGCGGGAGAGGAGATACG. The chain recombines TRBV29-1 with TRBJ2-3; TRBD2 matches at 13 bases. The read terminates 3 residues before the CDR3 end, so the remaining end is supplied by the germline J gene. The CDR3 extends over 16 amino acids. Germline V gene sequence: CDR1 SQVTM, CDR2 ANQGSEA. After removal of 4 bases from V and 5 bases from J, the junction contained 9 bases not matched to a gene.